This TCR beta chain comes out of a study of cytotoxic CD8 clonotypes in ibrutinib-treated CLL. TCRdb's copy holds only in-frame clones and misses some; the assay was immunoSEQ multiplex PCR. The sample holds roughly 200,000 clones; around three quarters are singletons and the top ten take 13%. About this clone: Antigen: not known.

General observations from the study: Higher clonality was seen at ibrutinib response and a return toward baseline at progression. Samples from sustained-remission and progressing patients were taken at different times. Private clonotypes, not public ones, expanded at ibrutinib response.

The sequenced sample was PBMCs, obtained after 24 months of ibrutinib treatment. The TCR comes from a human donor with chronic lymphocytic leukemia.

CDR3 in DNA: TGTGCCAGCAGCTTAGCGATTGGACAATCCTACGAGCAGTACTTC. Amino acid sequence: CASSLAIGQSYEQYF. The chain carries TRBV7-8 and TRBJ2-7; weak D call: TRBD1 (5 bases). Looked up from germline, CDR1 is SGHVS and CDR2 is FQNEAQ. The CDR3 has 15 residues. Trimming removed 0 bases at V and 1 base at J, with 10 bases between.